These 9 T cell receptor beta chains came from one sample sequenced in a study of vaccination and CD4 T cells after COVID-19 (dated by TCRdb to between 2021 and 2022). Library preparation was by PCR. Data came from an Illumina iSeq 100. Using fastp trimming at Q25 and MiXCR clonotype assembly, TCRdb reanalyzed the public sequencing data and kept in-frame beta chains. Every distinct CDR3 protein forms one entry, paired with its most common genes and DNA. Recorded for this sample are 25,000 or so distinct CDR3 sequences; around 50% of them occurred a single time. Around 1.1% of the sample is in the top ten clones. The sample was CD4+ T cells from blood, taken before SARS-CoV-2 vaccination. The origin of the receptors is a human donor who had recovered from COVID-19.

The chain carries TRBV7-9 and TRBJ2-2; D remains ambiguous. This CDR3 has 14 amino acids. Between the trimmed V and J ends, which lost 2 bases and 1 base, there was a span of 5 bases. Germline V gives CDR1 SEHNR, CDR2 FQNEAQ (reference sequence). The DNA of the CDR3 is TGTGCCAGCAGCTTAAGACTGAACACCGGGGAGCTGTTTTTT. This translates into CASSLRLNTGELFF.

The J gene is TRBJ2-1, the V gene TRBV28; 8 positions agree with TRBD2. The ends lost 5 bases at V and 4 bases at J; junction bases unmatched: 10. The length of the CDR3 is 16 residues. Germline V gives CDR1 MDHEN, CDR2 SYDVKM. CDR3 DNA: TGTGCCAGCAGTGGAACCAACCGGGGGGGGTACAATGAGCAGTTCTTC. It encodes CASSGTNRGGYNEQFF.

The chain has TRBV5-6 and TRBJ2-3, with D possibly matching TRBD2 (5 bases). The CDR3 sequence is 16 residues long. CDR1 is SGHDT, CDR2 YYEEEE, per germline. V was pared by 2 bases and J by 0 bases, with 13 bases between. The DNA of the CDR3 is TGTGCCAGCAGCTTTGGTACGGGATCTAGCACAGATACGCAGTATTTT. This gives the protein CASSFGTGSSTDTQYF.

This clonotype has only a few counts. This chain uses TRBV7-2 with TRBJ1-1; D gene uncertain. V gave up 5 bases and J gave up 2 bases, with 6 bases separating them. The CDR3 is made up of 12 amino acids. Looked up from germline, CDR1 is SGHTA and CDR2 is FQGNSA. The CDR3 here is CASSRVNTEAFF. DNA for the CDR3: TGTGCCAGCAGCCGAGTTAACACTGAAGCTTTCTTT. Using reference TRBV7-2 and TRBJ1-1 for the parts outside the CDR3, the full variable domain is GAGVSQSPSNKVTEKGKDVELRCDPISGHTALYWYRQSLGQGLEFLIYFQGNSAPDKSGLPSDRFSAERTGGSVSTLTIQRTQQEDSAVYLCASSRVNTEAFFGQGTRLTVV.

V usage is TRBV2 and J usage is TRBJ1-5; unclear D gene. Germline V lookup: CDR1 SNHLY, CDR2 FYNNEI. CDR3 length: 14 residues. Between the trimmed V and J ends, which lost 5 bases and 0 bases, there was a span of 8 bases. CDR3 residues: CASSLAGSNQPQHF. The DNA for the CDR3 is TGTGCCAGCAGTCTGGCAGGTAGCAATCAGCCCCAGCATTTT.

A few counts support this clonotype. This chain joins TRBV20-1 and TRBJ1-1, with D tentatively TRBD1 (5 bases). V was clipped by 6 bases and J by 1 base, with 18 bases between them. The CDR3 length is 15 residues. Germline V gene data show CDR1 as DFQATT and CDR2 as SNEGSKA (reference sequence). The CDR3 nucleotides are TGCAGTGCAACCGGGTCCATGACAGCGAACACTGAAGCTTTCTTT. It yields the protein CSATGSMTANTEAFF.

CDR3 nucleotides: TGCGCCAGCAGCCAAGATCCCCTAGGGGCAGATACGCAGTATTTT. Translated, it gives CASSQDPLGADTQYF. The V call is TRBV4-3, the J call TRBJ2-3, with D possibly TRBD1 on 5 matching bases. Germline values: CDR1 LGHNA, CDR2 YSLEER. There are 15 residues in the CDR3. Trimming pared 0 bases from V and 4 bases from J, leaving 11 bases between.

CDR3 residues: CASSLDLGNYGYTF. The CDR3 coding sequence is TGTGCCAGCTCACTTGATTTAGGCAACTATGGCTACACCTTC. The V call is TRBV18, the J call TRBJ1-2; D is unclear. CDR3 length equals 14 residues. The V and J ends lost 4 bases and 2 bases respectively, with 11 bases between them. The germline V gene encodes CDR1 KGHSH and CDR2 LQKENI. The complete variable domain, with remaining parts taken from reference TRBV18 and TRBJ1-2, reads NAGVMQNPRHLVRRRGQEARLRCSPMKGHSHVYWYRQLPEEGLKFMVYLQKENIIDESGMPKERFSAEFPKEGPSILRIQQVVRGDSAAYFCASSLDLGNYGYTFGSGTRLTVV.

V and J are TRBV6-1 and TRBJ2-1; perhaps TRBD2 as D (5 bases). CDR3 length: 15 residues. The germline CDR1 and CDR2 sequences are MNHNS and SASEGT. Trimming took 10 bases from V and 4 from J, leaving 20 bases between them. Written as DNA, the CDR3 is TGTGCCATTTCGAGGATGAGGGAATCGTACAATGAGCAGTTCTTC. Its translation is CAISRMRESYNEQFF.